This T cell receptor beta chain was recorded in a study of T cells in tumors after PD-1 blockade. Whole-study context: Patients had no prior checkpoint blockade, systemic immunosuppressants, or anti-cancer therapy within 4 weeks. Each patient got pembrolizumab 200 mg every 3 weeks or cemiplimab 350 mg every 2 weeks.

Germline V gene data show CDR1 as SGHRS and CDR2 as YFSETQ. The junction had 7 bases not matched to a gene; V was cut back by 4 bases and J by 1 base. The CDR3 has 16 amino acids. Method: immunoSEQ multiplex PCR; TCRdb's copy keeps in-frame clones and lacks some. Among approximately 46,000 clones, about four fifths were seen once, and the ten largest hold roughly 17%. The clonotype originates from a human donor with basal cell carcinoma. V is TRBV5-1 and J is TRBJ1-5, with 8 bases lining up with TRBD1. The sequencing used PBMCs, collected before anti-PD-1 treatment. Here the CDR3 reads CASSKRTGKSNQPQHF. CDR3 nucleotides: TGCGCCAGCAGCAAACGGACAGGGAAAAGCAATCAGCCCCAGCATTTT.